This TCR beta chain derives from a study of regulatory T cells in long-lasting Graves disease. Study background: More than 5 years of antithyroid drugs with positive TSH receptor antibodies defined persistent Graves' disease.

Study outcomes and limitations: Patients whose Graves' disease persisted exhibited lower TCR diversity than those newly diagnosed. Persistent disease preferred TRBV28, TRBJ1-2 and TRBJ2-5.

V lost 6 bases to trimming and J lost 10 bases, with 16 bases between them. Germline CDR1 DFQATT, CDR2 SNEGSKA (reference sequence). The CDR3 runs to 13 residues. Time point given: persistent/refractory GD, antithyroid drugs over 5 years with positive TRAb. The authors made the TCR library using RNA they extracted from PBMCs. Roughly 9.2-milliliter peripheral blood samples went into EDTA tubes. Building the TCR beta libraries relied on iRepertoire HTBI primers, and CDR3 regions underwent Arm-PCR. In TCRdb, the multiplex PCR reads were re-called with MiXCR into one record per CDR3 protein. This repertoire shows around 460,000 distinct CDR3 sequences, around a fifth found once; its top ten account for 10% to 15%. This clonotype was recorded many times. What it binds is unknown.

The chain links TRBV20-1 to TRBJ1-6, with D perhaps TRBD1 (6 bases). The sequence derives from a female donor with Graves disease. Sequencing used peripheral blood mononuclear cells (PBMCs), obtained when the disease was refractory, from a patient treated with antithyroid drugs. The CDR3 DNA is TGCAGTGCCCCCAGGGGTGATGGATCACCCCTCCACTTT. Amino acids: CSAPRGDGSPLHF.